Given below is one TCR beta chain in context. Its antigen is undetermined. The data belong to a study of metastatic and nonmetastatic thyroid tumors. As for the study in general: It was across blood and tumor or nodule tissue from malignant and benign thyroid patients that repertoires were compared. Findings and caveats of the study: In blood and tumor, TCR beta diversity was reportedly significantly higher in malignant thyroid tumors than in benign nodules.

Authors' data handling: A papillary thyroid cancer distant-metastasis classifier was built from CDR3 differences across clinicopathological groups. Through MiXCR, TCRdb re-clonotyped the PCR reads. TCRdb's processing, not the authors' own work, is the source of the V and J calls. The table has approximately 7,000 clones, 15% to 20% seen once; the top ten hold more than 20%. Nobody among the patients had been given any treatment before thyroid surgery. This CDR3 is built from 12 residues. Germline CDR1 DFQATT, CDR2 SNEGSKA (reference sequence). V dropped 6 bases and J dropped 3 bases, with 12 bases sitting between them.

The receptor was derived from a male donor with papillary thyroid cancer or a benign thyroid nodule (not recorded which). Some clones in this sample may be carry-over from other donors' samples. The material sequenced was adjacent normal tissue. The chain combines TRBV20-1 with TRBJ2-7, with D perhaps TRBD1 (6 bases). The CDR3 bases are TGCAGTGCAGGCAGGGGCAACTACGAGCAGTACTTC. This sequence encodes CSAGRGNYEQYF.